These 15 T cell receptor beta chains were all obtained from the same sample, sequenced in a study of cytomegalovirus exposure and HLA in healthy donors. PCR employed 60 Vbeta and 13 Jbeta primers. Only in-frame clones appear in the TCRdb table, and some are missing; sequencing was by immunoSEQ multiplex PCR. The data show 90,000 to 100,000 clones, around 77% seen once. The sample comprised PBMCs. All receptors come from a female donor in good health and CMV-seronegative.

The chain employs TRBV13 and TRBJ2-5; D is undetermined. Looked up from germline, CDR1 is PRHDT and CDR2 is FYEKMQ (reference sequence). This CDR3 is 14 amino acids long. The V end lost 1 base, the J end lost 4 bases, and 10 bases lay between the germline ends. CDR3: CASSLASTGETQYF. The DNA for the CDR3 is TGTGCCAGCAGCTTAGCTAGTACGGGAGAGACCCAGTACTTC. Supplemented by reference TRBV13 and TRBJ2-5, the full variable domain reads AAGVIQSPRHLIKEKRETATLKCYPIPRHDTVYWYQQGPGQDPQFLISFYEKMQSDKGSIPDRFSAQQFSDYHSELNMSSLELGDSALYFCASSLASTGETQYFGPGTRLLVL.

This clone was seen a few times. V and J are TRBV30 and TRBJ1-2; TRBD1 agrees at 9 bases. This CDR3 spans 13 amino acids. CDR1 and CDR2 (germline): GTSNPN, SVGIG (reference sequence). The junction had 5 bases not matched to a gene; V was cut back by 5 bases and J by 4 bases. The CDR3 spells CAWGTGLAYGYTF. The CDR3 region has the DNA TGTGCCTGGGGGACAGGGTTAGCCTATGGCTACACCTTC. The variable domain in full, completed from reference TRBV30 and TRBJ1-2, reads SQTIHQWPATLVQPVGSPLSLECTVEGTSNPNLYWYRQAAGRGLQLLFYSVGIGQISSEVPQNLSASRPQDRQFILSSKKLLLSDSGFYLCAWGTGLAYGYTFGSGTRLTVV.

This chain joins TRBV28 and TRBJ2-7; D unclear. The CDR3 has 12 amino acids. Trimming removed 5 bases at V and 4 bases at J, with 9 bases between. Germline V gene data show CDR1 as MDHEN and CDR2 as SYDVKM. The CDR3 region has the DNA TGTGCCAGCAGTGTCATTTTTTACGAGCAGTACTTC. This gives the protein CASSVIFYEQYF.

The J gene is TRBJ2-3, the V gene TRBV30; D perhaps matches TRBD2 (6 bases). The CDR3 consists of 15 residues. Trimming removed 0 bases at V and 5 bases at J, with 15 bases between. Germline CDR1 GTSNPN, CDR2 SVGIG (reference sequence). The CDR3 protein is CAWSVGGSRGDTQYF. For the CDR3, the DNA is TGTGCCTGGAGTGTTGGAGGGAGCCGGGGAGATACGCAGTATTTT.

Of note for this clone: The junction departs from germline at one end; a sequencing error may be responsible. The CDR3 DNA reads as TGTGCTAGCAGCGGACAGGGGAACACTGAAGCTTTCTTT. Translating gives CASSGQGNTEAFF. This sequence joins TRBV7-7 and TRBJ1-1, with 8 bases fitting TRBD1. The CDR3 is 13 amino acids. Germline V gene sequence: CDR1 SSHAT, CDR2 FNYEAQ (reference sequence).

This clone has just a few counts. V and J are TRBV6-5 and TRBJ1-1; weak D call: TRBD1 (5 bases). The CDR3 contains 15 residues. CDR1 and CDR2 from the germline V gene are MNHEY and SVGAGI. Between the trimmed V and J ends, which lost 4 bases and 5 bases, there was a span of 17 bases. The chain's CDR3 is CASSWTRNQGTEAFF. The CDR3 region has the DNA TGTGCCAGCAGTTGGACAAGAAATCAGGGTACTGAAGCTTTCTTT.

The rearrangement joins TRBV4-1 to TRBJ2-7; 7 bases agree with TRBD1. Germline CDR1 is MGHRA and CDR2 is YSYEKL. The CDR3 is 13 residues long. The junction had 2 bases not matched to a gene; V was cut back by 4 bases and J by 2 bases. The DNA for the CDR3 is TGCGCCAGCAGCCTGACAGGGACCTACGAGCAGTACTTC. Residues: CASSLTGTYEQYF.

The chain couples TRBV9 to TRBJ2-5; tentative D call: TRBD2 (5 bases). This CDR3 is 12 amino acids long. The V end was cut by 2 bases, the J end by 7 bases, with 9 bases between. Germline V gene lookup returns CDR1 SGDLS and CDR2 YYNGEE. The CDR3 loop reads CASSVGRGTQYF. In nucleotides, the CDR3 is TGTGCCAGCAGCGTCGGCCGGGGGACCCAGTACTTC. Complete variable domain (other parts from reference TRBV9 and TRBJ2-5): DSGVTQTPKHLITATGQRVTLRCSPRSGDLSVYWYQQSLDQGLQFLIQYYNGEERAKGNILERFSAQQFPDLHSELNLSSLELGDSALYFCASSVGRGTQYFGPGTRLLVL.

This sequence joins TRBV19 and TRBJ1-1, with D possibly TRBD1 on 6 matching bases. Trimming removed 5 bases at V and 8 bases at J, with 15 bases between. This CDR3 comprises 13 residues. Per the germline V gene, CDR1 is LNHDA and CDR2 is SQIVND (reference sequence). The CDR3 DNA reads TGTGCCAGTAGTCCGAGCGGGGGACAAGAAGCTTTCTTT. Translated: CASSPSGGQEAFF.

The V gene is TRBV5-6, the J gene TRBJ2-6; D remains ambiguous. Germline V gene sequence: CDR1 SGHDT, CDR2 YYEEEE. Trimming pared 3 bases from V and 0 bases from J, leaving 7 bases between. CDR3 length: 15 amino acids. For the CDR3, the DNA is TGTGCCAGCAGCTCCCCCTACTCTGGGGCCAACGTCCTGACTTTC. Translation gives CASSSPYSGANVLTF.

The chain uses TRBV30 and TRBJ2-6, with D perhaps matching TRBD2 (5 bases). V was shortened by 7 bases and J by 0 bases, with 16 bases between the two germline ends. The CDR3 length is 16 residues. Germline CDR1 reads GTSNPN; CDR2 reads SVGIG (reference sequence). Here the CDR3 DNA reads TGTGCCTTATCCCACCGGAGGAACTCTGGGGCCAACGTCCTGACTTTC. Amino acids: CALSHRRNSGANVLTF. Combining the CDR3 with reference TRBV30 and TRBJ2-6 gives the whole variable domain SQTIHQWPATLVQPVGSPLSLECTVEGTSNPNLYWYRQAAGRGLQLLFYSVGIGQISSEVPQNLSASRPQDRQFILSSKKLLLSDSGFYLCALSHRRNSGANVLTFGAGSRLTVL.

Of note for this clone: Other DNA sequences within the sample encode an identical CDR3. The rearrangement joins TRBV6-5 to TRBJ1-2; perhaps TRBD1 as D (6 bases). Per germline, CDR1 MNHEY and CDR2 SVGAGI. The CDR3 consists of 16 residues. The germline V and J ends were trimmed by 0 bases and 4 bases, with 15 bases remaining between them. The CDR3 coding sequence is TGTGCCAGCAGTTACTCGAGAGGGGGGGTTAGCTATGGCTACACCTTC. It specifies CASSYSRGGVSYGYTF.

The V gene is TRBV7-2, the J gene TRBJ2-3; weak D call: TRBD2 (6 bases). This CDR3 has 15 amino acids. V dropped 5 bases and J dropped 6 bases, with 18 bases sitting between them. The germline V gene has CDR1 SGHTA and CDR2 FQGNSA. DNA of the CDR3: TGTGCCAGCAGCCCGCTGGGAGGTGGGGTGGATACGCAGTATTTT. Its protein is CASSPLGGGVDTQYF.

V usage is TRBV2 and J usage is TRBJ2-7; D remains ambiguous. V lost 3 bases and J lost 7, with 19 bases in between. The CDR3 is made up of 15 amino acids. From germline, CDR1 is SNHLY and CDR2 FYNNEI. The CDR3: CASSEYGPSKMEQYF. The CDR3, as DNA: TGTGCCAGCAGTGAGTATGGGCCGTCGAAAATGGAGCAGTACTTC.

The DNA of the CDR3 is TGCAGCGTCCTACCCCAATCCGGGACAGTACAAGAGACCCAGTACTTC. It codes for CSVLPQSGTVQETQYF. The chain has TRBV29-1 and TRBJ2-5; 7 nucleotides agree with TRBD1. CDR3 length: 16 residues. Looked up from germline, CDR1 is SQVTM and CDR2 is ANQGSEA. Trimming took 6 bases from V and 2 from J; bases not matched to a gene: 15.